This TCR beta chain was obtained from a study of blood T cells in healthy people across ages. Combining a sample-barcoded 5' primer with a J-beta primer mix, a second PCR ran for about 7 to 12 cycles. A template-switch adaptor with 12 random nucleotides tagged each cDNA molecule. TCRdb called the 5' RACE reads again in MiXCR, with one record for every CDR3 protein. Of hundreds of thousands of distinct CDR3 sequences listed, 40% to 50% were seen once; the top ten hold roughly 19%. Study-wide results and limits: Age advanced and TCR beta diversity per million T cells fell, roughly linearly.

Trimming shortened V by 2 bases and J by 3 bases, and 14 bases separated the two germline ends. The length of the CDR3 is 17 residues. Germline V gene lookup returns CDR1 SEHNR and CDR2 FQNEAQ (reference sequence). As regards this clonotype: Its matching antigen is unknown.

The donors, aged roughly 6 to 100, were healthy Caucasians from Russia. Every sample had a minimum of 7 million PBMCs isolated. This receptor was identified in a man aged 55 to 70 in good health. Sequenced input: blood. The chain is built from TRBV7-9 and TRBJ1-6; D is undetermined. The CDR3 DNA follows: TGTGCCAGCAGCTTATGGAAGGGATTTGACTATAATTCACCCCTCCACTTT. This codes for CASSLWKGFDYNSPLHF. Supplemented by reference TRBV7-9 and TRBJ1-6, the full variable domain reads DTGVSQNPRHKITKRGQNVTFRCDPISEHNRLYWYRQTLGQGPEFLTYFQNEAQLEKSRLLSDRFSAERPKGSFSTLEIQRTEQGDSAMYLCASSLWKGFDYNSPLHFGNGTRLTVT.